The source of this T cell receptor (beta chain) is a study of blood T cells in healthy people across ages. Study results and limitations: Among T cells, TCR beta diversity per million cells dropped roughly linearly as age rose.

This clonotype occurred a few times. Its antigen is still unknown. Sample-barcoded 5' priming and a J-beta primer mix drove a second PCR of roughly 6 to 12 cycles. TCRdb independently ran MiXCR on the 5' RACE reads; one entry per CDR3 protein. The table has roughly 730,000 distinct CDR3 sequences, roughly 50% seen once; the top ten hold roughly 26%. V dropped 3 bases and J dropped 2 bases, with 11 bases sitting between them. This CDR3 spans 13 amino acids. CDR1 is DFQATT and CDR2 is SNEGSKA in the germline V gene (reference sequence). The chain has TRBV20-1 and TRBJ2-7; TRBD2 might be the D (5 bases). The clonotype originates from a man aged 35 to 55 in good health. Source material: blood. In DNA form, the CDR3 reads TGCAGTGCTAGCGGGGAGTCCCCCTACGAGCAGTACTTC. This translates into CSASGESPYEQYF.